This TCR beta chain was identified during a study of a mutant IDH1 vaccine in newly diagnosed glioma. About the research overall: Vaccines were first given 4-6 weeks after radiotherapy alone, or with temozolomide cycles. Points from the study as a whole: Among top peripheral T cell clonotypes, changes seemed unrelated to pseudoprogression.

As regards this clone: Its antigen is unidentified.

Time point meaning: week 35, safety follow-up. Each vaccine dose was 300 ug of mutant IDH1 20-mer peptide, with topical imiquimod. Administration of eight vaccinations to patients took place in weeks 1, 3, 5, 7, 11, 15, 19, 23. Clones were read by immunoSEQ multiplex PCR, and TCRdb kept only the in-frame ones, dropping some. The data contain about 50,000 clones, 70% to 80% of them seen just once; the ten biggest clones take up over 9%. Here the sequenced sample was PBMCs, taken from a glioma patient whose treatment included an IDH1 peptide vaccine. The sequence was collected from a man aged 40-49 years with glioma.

Here the CDR3 reads CASRGLGNNQPQHF. CDR3 DNA: TGTGCCAGTCGGGGACTGGGAAACAATCAGCCCCAGCATTTT. V and J are TRBV19 and TRBJ1-5; D possibly corresponds to TRBD1 (5 bases). Germline CDR1 LNHDA, CDR2 SQIVND (reference sequence). This CDR3 region has 14 residues. The V end was cut by 8 bases, the J end by 3 bases, with 14 bases between.